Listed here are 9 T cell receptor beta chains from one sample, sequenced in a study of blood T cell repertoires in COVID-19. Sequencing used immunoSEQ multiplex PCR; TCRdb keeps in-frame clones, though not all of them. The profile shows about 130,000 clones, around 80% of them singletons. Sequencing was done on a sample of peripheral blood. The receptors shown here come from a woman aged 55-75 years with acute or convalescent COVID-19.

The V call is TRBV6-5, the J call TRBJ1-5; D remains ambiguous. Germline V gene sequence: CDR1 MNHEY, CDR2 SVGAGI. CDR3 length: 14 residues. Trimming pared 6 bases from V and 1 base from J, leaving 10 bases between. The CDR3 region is CASRLTPSNQPQHF. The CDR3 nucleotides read TGTGCCAGCAGATTAACACCGAGCAATCAGCCCCAGCATTTT.

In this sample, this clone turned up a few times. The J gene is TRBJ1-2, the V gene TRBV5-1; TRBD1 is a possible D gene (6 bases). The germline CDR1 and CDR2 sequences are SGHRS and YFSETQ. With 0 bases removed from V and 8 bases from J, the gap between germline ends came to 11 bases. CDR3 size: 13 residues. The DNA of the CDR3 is TGCGCCAGCAGCTTGGGACAGGATCGGGGCTACACCTTC. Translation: CASSLGQDRGYTF.

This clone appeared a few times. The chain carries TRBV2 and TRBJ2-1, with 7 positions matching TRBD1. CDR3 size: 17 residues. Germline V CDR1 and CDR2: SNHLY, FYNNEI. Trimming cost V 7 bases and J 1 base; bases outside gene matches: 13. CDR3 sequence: CASIAVKGASSYNEQFF. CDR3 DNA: TGTGCCAGCATAGCAGTAAAGGGGGCGAGTTCCTACAATGAGCAGTTCTTC.

The CDR3 region is CAWTVQKNEKLFF. The CDR3 DNA reads TGTGCCTGGACCGTACAGAAAAATGAAAAACTGTTTTTT. The chain combines TRBV30 with TRBJ1-4; D is unresolved. The CDR3 spans 13 residues. Deletions cut 4 bases from V and 5 bases from J, with 11 bases between. Germline CDR1 GTSNPN, CDR2 SVGIG (reference sequence). Filled out from reference TRBV30 and TRBJ1-4, the complete variable domain reads SQTIHQWPATLVQPVGSPLSLECTVEGTSNPNLYWYRQAAGRGLQLLFYSVGIGQISSEVPQNLSASRPQDRQFILSSKKLLLSDSGFYLCAWTVQKNEKLFFGSGTQLSVL.

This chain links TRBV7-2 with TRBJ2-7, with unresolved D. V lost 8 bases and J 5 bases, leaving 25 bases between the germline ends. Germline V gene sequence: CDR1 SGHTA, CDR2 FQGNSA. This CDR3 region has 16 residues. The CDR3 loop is CASSRRAGAMADEQYF. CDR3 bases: TGTGCCAGCTCACGTCGAGCCGGAGCGATGGCGGACGAGCAGTACTTC.

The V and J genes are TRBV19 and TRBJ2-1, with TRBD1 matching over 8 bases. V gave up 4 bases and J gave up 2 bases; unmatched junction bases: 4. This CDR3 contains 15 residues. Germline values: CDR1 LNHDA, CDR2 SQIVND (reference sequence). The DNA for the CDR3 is TGTGCCAGTAGTAAGCGACAGGGGACCTACAATGAGCAGTTCTTC. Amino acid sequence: CASSKRQGTYNEQFF. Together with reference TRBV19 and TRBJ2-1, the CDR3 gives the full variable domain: DGGITQSPKYLFRKEGQNVTLSCEQNLNHDAMYWYRQDPGQGLRLIYYSQIVNDFQKGDIAEGYSVSREKKESFPLTVTSAQKNPTAFYLCASSKRQGTYNEQFFGPGTRLTVL.

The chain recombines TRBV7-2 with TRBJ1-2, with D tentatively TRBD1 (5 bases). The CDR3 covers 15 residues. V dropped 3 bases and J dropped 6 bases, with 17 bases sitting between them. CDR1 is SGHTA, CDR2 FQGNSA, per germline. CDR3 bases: TGTGCCAGCAGCTTGCCCCCGACAGAGAAACATGGCTACACCTTC. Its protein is CASSLPPTEKHGYTF. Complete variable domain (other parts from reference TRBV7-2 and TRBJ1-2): GAGVSQSPSNKVTEKGKDVELRCDPISGHTALYWYRQSLGQGLEFLIYFQGNSAPDKSGLPSDRFSAERTGGSVSTLTIQRTQQEDSAVYLCASSLPPTEKHGYTFGSGTRLTVV.

As DNA, the CDR3 is TGCGCCAGCAGCCAAATTGGCGGTCAGCCCCAGCATTTT. Translation: CASSQIGGQPQHF. The chain links TRBV4-1 to TRBJ1-5; D is unclear. This CDR3 has 13 residues. Germline CDR1 is MGHRA and CDR2 is YSYEKL. The V and J ends lost 2 bases and 6 bases respectively, with 8 bases between them.

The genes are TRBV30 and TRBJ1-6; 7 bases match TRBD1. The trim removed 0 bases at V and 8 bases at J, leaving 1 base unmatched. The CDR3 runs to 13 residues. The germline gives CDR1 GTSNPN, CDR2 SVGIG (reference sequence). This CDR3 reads CAWSVTGDSPLHF. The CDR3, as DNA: TGTGCCTGGAGTGTTACAGGGGATTCACCCCTCCACTTT.